One and the same sample provided the 31 T cell receptor beta chains below, sequenced in a study of shared clonotypes between healthy human individuals. Using immunoSEQ multiplex PCR, the repertoire was profiled, and TCRdb retains in-frame clones only, with some absent. The sample carries approximately 500,000 clones, almost 97% recorded once. Sample: naive CD4+ T cells sorted from blood. Subset given: CD45RA+ positively selected. Source of these receptors: a woman in her 30s in good health.

This chain joins TRBV9 and TRBJ1-6; a possible D gene is TRBD1 (6 bases). From germline, CDR1 is SGDLS and CDR2 YYNGEE. The CDR3 loop spans 14 amino acids. V lost 7 bases and J 1 base, leaving 9 bases between the germline ends. The CDR3 nucleotides read TGTGCCAGCGGAGGGGGATCCTATAATTCACCCCTCCACTTT. Translated: CASGGGSYNSPLHF.

V and J are TRBV7-8 and TRBJ1-2; maybe TRBD1 (5 bases). CDR1 and CDR2 from the germline V gene are SGHVS and FQNEAQ. CDR3 size: 14 residues. Trimming stripped 1 base from V and 5 bases from J, with 11 bases between. CDR3 nucleotides: TGTGCCAGCAGCTTAGGCAGGGTGCAATATGGCTACACCTTC. Protein: CASSLGRVQYGYTF.

The V gene is TRBV5-4, the J gene TRBJ2-1; no clear D. V lost 4 bases and J 6 bases, leaving 11 bases between the germline ends. The CDR3 runs 13 residues. Per germline, CDR1 SGHNT and CDR2 YYREEE (reference sequence). Written as DNA, the CDR3 is TGTGCCAGCAGCCGGTGGTCAGTCAATGAGCAGTTCTTC. Amino acid sequence: CASSRWSVNEQFF.

The chain is built from TRBV11-2 and TRBJ1-2; tentative D call: TRBD1 (5 bases). The length of the CDR3 is 13 residues. Germline V gene sequence: CDR1 SGHAT, CDR2 FQNNGV. Trimming removed 5 bases at V and 4 bases at J, with 11 bases between. DNA of the CDR3: TGTGCCAGCAGCCCGACAAGGGGCTATGGCTACACCTTC. Translating it yields CASSPTRGYGYTF.

CDR3 coding DNA: TGTGCCAGCAGAGGTCACGGCTACACCTTC. This translates into CASRGHGYTF. The V and J genes are TRBV28 and TRBJ1-2; D unclear. CDR1 MDHEN and CDR2 SYDVKM come from the germline V gene. The CDR3 is made up of 10 amino acids. V lost 6 bases, J lost 8 bases, and 7 bases lay in between.

The gene calls are TRBV5-5 and TRBJ1-5; 8 bases fit TRBD1. This CDR3 comprises 15 residues. Germline loops: CDR1 SGHKS, CDR2 YYEKEE (reference sequence). J gave up 0 bases and V 4 bases, and 3 bases lay outside the gene matches. CDR3 sequence reads: CASSAGQGSNQPQHF. The CDR3 region has the DNA TGTGCCAGCAGCGCTGGACAGGGTAGCAATCAGCCCCAGCATTTT.

This sequence joins TRBV27 and TRBJ2-2; D might be TRBD1 (5 bases). This CDR3 spans 14 amino acids. Trimming pared 6 bases from V and 1 base from J, leaving 9 bases between. CDR1 is MNHEY and CDR2 is SMNVEV in the germline V gene (reference sequence). CDR3 residues: CASRKDRNTGELFF. The CDR3 DNA is TGTGCCAGCAGAAAAGACAGGAACACCGGGGAGCTGTTTTTT.

The rearrangement joins TRBV7-2 to TRBJ2-7; D possibly corresponds to TRBD2 (6 bases). From germline, CDR1 is SGHTA and CDR2 FQGNSA. This CDR3 has 16 residues. The V gene lost 1 base and the J gene lost 1 base, with 14 bases spanning the gap. CDR3 in amino acids: CASSLVWRGTSYEQYF. Here the CDR3 DNA reads TGTGCCAGCAGCTTAGTATGGCGGGGAACATCCTACGAGCAGTACTTC.

This chain uses TRBV5-1 with TRBJ1-1; D remains ambiguous. V was cut by 4 bases and J by 2 bases, with 6 bases left in between. There are 12 residues in the CDR3. In germline, CDR1 is SGHRS, CDR2 YFSETQ. The CDR3 is CASSTDNTEAFF. Here the CDR3 DNA reads TGCGCCAGCAGCACGGATAACACTGAAGCTTTCTTT.

The chain carries TRBV28 and TRBJ1-2, with 7 bases aligning to TRBD1. CDR3 size: 14 residues. CDR1 MDHEN and CDR2 SYDVKM come from the germline V gene. The V and J ends lost 6 bases and 4 bases, in that order; junction bases with no gene match: 8. CDR3 sequence: CASRRQGVVYGYTF. CDR3 nucleotide sequence: TGTGCCAGCAGAAGACAGGGAGTTGTCTATGGCTACACCTTC.

This chain uses TRBV2 with TRBJ2-1; D might be TRBD2 (6 bases). The germline V gene encodes CDR1 SNHLY and CDR2 FYNNEI. The CDR3 has 16 residues. Trimming pared 5 bases from V and 6 bases from J, leaving 20 bases between. DNA of the CDR3: TGTGCCAGCAGTCCATTTCTAGCGAGGGGCTCCAATGAGCAGTTCTTC. Protein: CASSPFLARGSNEQFF.

The J gene is TRBJ2-7, the V gene TRBV19; D ambiguous. V lost 4 bases, J lost 2 bases, and 15 bases lay in between. This CDR3 is built from 15 residues. CDR1 is LNHDA and CDR2 is SQIVND in the germline V gene (reference sequence). The CDR3 here is CASSSESRSPYEQYF. CDR3 bases: TGTGCCAGTAGTAGCGAATCTAGGAGTCCCTACGAGCAGTACTTC.

Comment on this clone: The sample contains more than one DNA sequence encoding this CDR3. The chain employs TRBV5-1 and TRBJ2-7; a possible D gene is TRBD1 (6 bases). Trimming removed 0 bases from V and 2 bases from J, with 9 bases in between. Per germline, CDR1 SGHRS and CDR2 YFSETQ. The CDR3 totals 14 residues. The CDR3 loop reads CASSLVAGAYEQYF. DNA for the CDR3: TGCGCCAGCAGCTTGGTGGCAGGGGCCTACGAGCAGTACTTC.

The rearrangement uses TRBV9 and TRBJ1-5, with D unclear. Trimming pared 4 bases from V and 0 bases from J, leaving 8 bases between. Germline V gene data show CDR1 as SGDLS and CDR2 as YYNGEE. CDR3 length: 14 residues. This CDR3 is CASSPHYSNQPQHF. For the CDR3, the DNA is TGTGCCAGCAGCCCCCATTATAGCAATCAGCCCCAGCATTTT.

CDR3 in DNA: TGTGCCAGCAGTTTCCGGGAGATGTACACCGGGGAGCTGTTTTTT. The encoded protein is CASSFREMYTGELFF. This chain uses TRBV28 with TRBJ2-2; a possible D gene is TRBD2 (6 bases). V was clipped by 3 bases and J by 3 bases, with 11 bases between them. This CDR3 has 15 amino acids. The germline CDR1 and CDR2 sequences are MDHEN and SYDVKM.

The V call is TRBV19, the J call TRBJ2-7; tentative D call: TRBD2 (7 bases). Between the trimmed V and J ends, which lost 6 bases and 3 bases, there was a span of 21 bases. Germline CDR1 reads LNHDA; CDR2 reads SQIVND (reference sequence). CDR3 length: 16 amino acids. The CDR3 region is CASRTEGGRGDYEQYF. The CDR3 region has the DNA TGTGCCAGTAGGACAGAGGGGGGACGGGGGGACTACGAGCAGTACTTC.

This sequence joins TRBV6-1 and TRBJ1-4; 8 bases line up with TRBD1. The CDR3 loop spans 18 amino acids. Germline V gene data show CDR1 as MNHNS and CDR2 as SASEGT. Unmatched junction bases numbered 18, after V lost 6 bases and J lost 6 bases. Here the CDR3 reads CASSEWGIGQGRDEKLFF. The DNA of the CDR3 is TGTGCCAGCAGCGAATGGGGGATTGGACAGGGTCGGGATGAAAAACTGTTTTTT.

This sequence joins TRBV11-2 and TRBJ2-1; D is perhaps TRBD2 (6 bases). Germline CDR1 and CDR2: SGHAT and FQNNGV. The V and J ends lost 5 bases and 5 bases respectively, with 10 bases between them. CDR3 length: 13 residues. The CDR3 nucleotides read TGTGCCAGCAGCAGGGACTCTAACAATGAGCAGTTCTTC. It translates to CASSRDSNNEQFF.

This chain connects TRBV19 to TRBJ1-1; unclear D gene. V lost 8 bases and J 0 bases, leaving 10 bases between the germline ends. The CDR3 length is 13 residues. Germline CDR1 is LNHDA and CDR2 is SQIVND (reference sequence). The CDR3 region has the DNA TGTGCCAGTTCCTTCGTGTTGAACACTGAAGCTTTCTTT. Translation gives CASSFVLNTEAFF.

This clone was counted a single time. This chain joins TRBV6-7 and TRBJ1-5; 7 positions agree with TRBD1. Being an ORF, TRBV6-7 has a function that is uncertain. J gave up 5 bases and V 5 bases, and 15 bases lay outside the gene matches. This CDR3 contains 17 residues. The CDR3 sequence: CASSEGQTPGSDQPQHF. CDR3 nucleotide sequence: TGTGCCAGCAGTGAGGGACAGACCCCGGGAAGTGATCAGCCCCAGCATTTT.

The chain has TRBV7-2 and TRBJ1-4; D is undetermined. The V end lost 5 bases, the J end lost 7 bases, and 14 bases lay between the germline ends. CDR3 length: 14 residues. CDR1 is SGHTA, CDR2 FQGNSA, per germline. The chain's CDR3 is CASSPWTRAEKLFF. The CDR3 nucleotides are TGTGCCAGCAGCCCATGGACCCGAGCTGAAAAACTGTTTTTT.

Remarks on this clone: Other nucleotide sequences from this sample produce the same CDR3. The genes are TRBV19 and TRBJ1-4; tentative D call: TRBD1 (5 bases). The V gene's germline CDR1 is LNHDA and CDR2 SQIVND (reference sequence). Trimming shortened V by 2 bases and J by 3 bases, and 7 bases separated the two germline ends. The CDR3 is made up of 14 amino acids. The CDR3 here is CASSIRGANEKLFF. The CDR3 nucleotides are TGTGCCAGTAGTATACGAGGGGCTAATGAAAAACTGTTTTTT.

The genes are TRBV28 and TRBJ2-7; D call uncertain. V lost 2 bases and J 2 bases, leaving 7 bases between the germline ends. CDR1 is MDHEN and CDR2 is SYDVKM in the germline V gene. This CDR3 contains 13 residues. This chain's CDR3 is CASSLDSPYEQYF. Here the CDR3 DNA reads TGTGCCAGCAGTTTAGATAGTCCCTACGAGCAGTACTTC.

V gene TRBV20-1 combines with J gene TRBJ2-7; no clear D gene. Germline V gene sequence: CDR1 DFQATT, CDR2 SNEGSKA (reference sequence). CDR3 length: 11 residues. V was clipped by 7 bases and J by 7 bases, with 14 bases between them. Written as DNA, the CDR3 is TGCAGTGTCCGAGCAGGTTCGGAGCAGTACTTC. Translating gives CSVRAGSEQYF.

This clone was counted a single time. The rearrangement links TRBV6-6 to TRBJ2-7; D may be TRBD1 (5 bases). The V gene's germline CDR1 is MNHNY and CDR2 SVGAGI (reference sequence). Trimming left V 0 bases short and J 3 bases short, with 9 bases between. The CDR3 extends over 14 amino acids. CDR3 loop: CASSYSKGIYEQYF. The CDR3 region has the DNA TGTGCCAGCAGTTACTCGAAGGGGATCTACGAGCAGTACTTC.

V and J are TRBV18 and TRBJ2-3, with a tentative D call TRBD2 (5 bases). V was pared by 5 bases and J by 4 bases, with 13 bases between. Germline values: CDR1 KGHSH, CDR2 LQKENI. This CDR3 is 14 amino acids long. CDR3 in amino acids: CASSWGVRSDTQYF. CDR3 sequence (DNA): TGTGCCAGCTCATGGGGAGTTCGGTCAGATACGCAGTATTTT.

The V and J genes are TRBV28 and TRBJ2-7; D remains unclear. The CDR3 has 11 residues. Trimming stripped 8 bases from V and 2 bases from J, with 7 bases between. Germline values: CDR1 MDHEN, CDR2 SYDVKM. CDR3 in amino acids: CASQLAYEQYF. CDR3 DNA sequence: TGTGCCAGCCAGTTAGCCTACGAGCAGTACTTC.

The chain's CDR3 is CASSLTGFYSYEQYF. The CDR3 DNA reads as TGTGCCAGCAGTTTGACAGGTTTCTACTCCTACGAGCAGTACTTC. The rearrangement uses TRBV28 and TRBJ2-7, with D possibly being TRBD1 (6 bases). Germline V CDR1 and CDR2: MDHEN, SYDVKM. Between the trimmed V and J ends, which lost 3 bases and 0 bases, there was a span of 12 bases. The CDR3 is made up of 15 amino acids.

This chain uses TRBV4-1 with TRBJ1-2; TRBD1 is a possible D gene (6 bases). The germline V and J ends were trimmed by 0 bases and 4 bases, with 9 bases remaining between them. CDR3 size: 14 residues. CDR1 MGHRA and CDR2 YSYEKL come from the germline V gene. CDR3 amino acids: CASSQERGLYGYTF. CDR3 sequence (DNA): TGCGCCAGCAGCCAAGAGCGGGGGCTCTATGGCTACACCTTC.

The chain links TRBV10-2 to TRBJ2-2, with a tentative D call TRBD1 (6 bases). Germline V CDR1 and CDR2: WSHSY, SAAADI. V lost 0 bases and J lost 1, with 18 bases in between. This CDR3 has 19 residues. In DNA, the CDR3 is TGCGCCAGCAGTGAGTCGAGGGGGAGAGTTGGAGGGAACACCGGGGAGCTGTTTTTT. Translation: CASSESRGRVGGNTGELFF.

The V call is TRBV19, the J call TRBJ2-2; TRBD2 is a possible D gene (7 bases). The CDR3 sequence is 16 residues long. The V and J ends lost 3 bases and 3 bases respectively, with 14 bases between them. Germline V lookup: CDR1 LNHDA, CDR2 SQIVND (reference sequence). CDR3 amino acids: CASSIHGGPDTGELFF. As DNA, the CDR3 is TGTGCCAGTAGTATTCACGGGGGGCCTGACACCGGGGAGCTGTTTTTT.